The 10 T cell receptor beta chains presented below share a single source sample, sequenced in a study of cytomegalovirus exposure and HLA in healthy donors (dated by TCRdb to 2015 to 2018). The library relied on the immunoSEQ multiplex PCR assay. The multiplex PCR relied on a mix of 60 forward primers for TCR Vbeta segments and 13 reverse primers for TCR Jbeta segments. TCRdb obtained this table from immuneACCESS and retained in-frame rearrangements with V and J assigned. These tables miss some clones; where compared with another copy, unresolved V genes account for less than half of the shortfall, and the remainder is unexplained. The sample records 210,000 or so clones, 78% of which are singletons. Of the sample, about 0.47% is held by the ten largest clones. The specimen sequenced was PBMCs. The receptors stem from a boy aged 5-17 years in good health and CMV-seronegative.

The V gene is TRBV5-1, the J gene TRBJ2-7, with a possible D match to TRBD1 (6 bases). V lost 2 bases, J lost 0 bases, and 12 bases lay in between. From germline, CDR1 is SGHRS and CDR2 YFSETQ. There are 15 residues in the CDR3. Here the CDR3 reads CASSFSRTDSYEQYF. CDR3 in DNA: TGCGCCAGCAGCTTTTCCCGGACAGACTCCTACGAGCAGTACTTC.

CDR3 coding DNA: TGCGCCAGCAGCTTGGTGCGGGACCTCTACAATGAGCAGTTCTTC. Translated: CASSLVRDLYNEQFF. The genes are TRBV5-1 and TRBJ2-1, with a possible D match to TRBD2 (6 bases). V lost 0 bases, J lost 3 bases, and 10 bases lay in between. Germline CDR1 SGHRS, CDR2 YFSETQ. The CDR3 is 15 amino acids.

Only one count was recorded for this clone. The rearrangement joins TRBV9 to TRBJ2-1; 9 bases fit TRBD2. The CDR3 covers 15 residues. Unmatched junction bases numbered 5, after V lost 0 bases and J lost 7 bases. Germline loops: CDR1 SGDLS, CDR2 YYNGEE. The CDR3 spells CASSVGAGGENEQFF. The CDR3 DNA sequence: TGTGCCAGCAGCGTAGGGGCGGGAGGGGAAAATGAGCAGTTCTTC.

V and J are TRBV7-8 and TRBJ2-3, with TRBD1 matching over 9 bases. The germline gives CDR1 SGHVS, CDR2 FQNEAQ. The J segment lost 13 bases and the V segment lost 5 bases, leaving 13 bases of the junction unmatched. The CDR3 is 14 amino acids. The CDR3 here is CASSPRPGQGSEYF. CDR3 bases: TGTGCCAGCAGCCCCAGACCGGGACAGGGAAGTGAGTATTTT. The full variable domain, its missing parts supplied by reference TRBV7-8 and TRBJ2-3, is GAGVSQSPRYKVAKRGQDVALRCDPISGHVSLFWYQQALGQGPEFLTYFQNEAQLDKSGLPSDRFFAERPEGSVSTLKIQRTQQEDSAVYLCASSPRPGQGSEYFGPGTRLTVL.

The gene calls are TRBV6-5 and TRBJ2-7; tentatively, D is TRBD2 (6 bases). CDR1 and CDR2 from the germline V gene are MNHEY and SVGAGI. V lost 7 bases to trimming and J lost 3 bases, with 19 bases between them. The CDR3 spans 15 residues. CDR3 sequence: CASKRTEAEGYEQYF. The DNA for the CDR3 is TGTGCCAGCAAAAGAACCGAAGCGGAGGGCTACGAGCAGTACTTC.

J is TRBJ1-1 and V is TRBV5-8, with D possibly matching TRBD1 (6 bases). The V end lost 0 bases, the J end lost 4 bases, and 10 bases lay between the germline ends. From germline, CDR1 is SGHTS and CDR2 YDEGEE. This CDR3 comprises 14 residues. The CDR3, as DNA: TGTGCCAGCAGCTTGGGTGCAGGGGTCACTGAAGCTTTCTTT. Protein sequence: CASSLGAGVTEAFF.

A single count supports this clone. This sequence joins TRBV15 and TRBJ1-2, with 7 bases matching TRBD1. V shed 2 bases and J 3 bases; nucleotides not matched to a gene: 6. This CDR3 contains 15 residues. CDR1 is LNHNV and CDR2 is YYDKDF in the germline V gene (reference sequence). The CDR3 coding sequence is TGTGCCACCAGCAGACCGGGACAGAGGGACTATGGCTACACCTTC. The encoded protein is CATSRPGQRDYGYTF.

The chain employs TRBV6-5 and TRBJ2-3; 7 bases fit TRBD2. J was trimmed by 1 base and V by 6 bases; bases with no gene match: 7. The CDR3 sequence is 15 residues long. Germline assignment: CDR1 MNHEY and CDR2 SVGAGI. The CDR3 DNA reads as TGTGCCAGCAGCTCCTCGGGGAGGGGCACAGATACGCAGTATTTT. Amino acid sequence: CASSSSGRGTDTQYF.

The J gene is TRBJ2-2, the V gene TRBV5-1, with 9 bases fitting TRBD2. V lost 4 bases, J lost 7 bases, and 8 bases stayed unmatched. Germline-derived CDR1 and CDR2 are SGHRS and YFSETQ. The CDR3 has 15 residues. The CDR3 spells CASSVGAGGIGELFF. CDR3 bases: TGCGCCAGCAGCGTCGGAGCGGGAGGAATCGGGGAGCTGTTTTTT.

V gene TRBV10-3 combines with J gene TRBJ2-4, with 10 bases lining up with TRBD2. The CDR3 contains 18 residues. Looked up from germline, CDR1 is ENHRY and CDR2 is SYGVKD. The ends lost 0 bases at V and 6 bases at J; junction bases unmatched: 11. CDR3 in DNA: TGTGCCATCAGTGAGTCCATTAGCGGGAGGCTCGGAGGAAACATTCAGTACTTC. This translates into CAISESISGRLGGNIQYF.